This T cell receptor (beta chain) was captured in a study of human T cells and chemical hapten exposure. Study-wide context: In the roughly 24-week study, patients were dosed weekly with diphenylcyclopropenone on the scalp throughout. Patients, predominantly female, presented with alopecia areata, totalis or universalis.

One entry per CDR3 protein, called by TCRdb with MiXCR from the RACE reads. Of 380,000 or so distinct CDR3 sequences listed, around 5.5% were seen once; the top ten hold over 6.5%. In its sample, this clonotype was seen a few times. Germline V gene data show CDR1 as LGHDT and CDR2 as YNNKEL (reference sequence). The CDR3 is made up of 16 amino acids. J gave up 2 bases and V 2 bases, and 3 bases lay outside the gene matches. Time point in this sample: pre-sensitization, week 0. Treatment noted: therapeutic diphenylcyclopropenone sensitization with weekly scalp DPC. Blood was drawn before each patch test was applied. RNA extraction used unfractionated whole blood as the source of total RNA.

The V gene is TRBV3-1, the J gene TRBJ2-5; the match to TRBD2 covers 12 bases. The clonotype originates from a woman aged 18 to 35 with alopecia areata. Some clones in this sample may be carry-over from other donors' samples. The sequenced sample was whole blood, obtained in connection with sensitization to the hapten diphenylcyclopropenone (DPC). As DNA, the CDR3 is TGTGCCAGCAGCCAATCCCTAGCGGGGGGGCAAGAGACCCAGTACTTC. Protein product: CASSQSLAGGQETQYF.